Below, one T cell receptor (beta chain) is given with its context. Its antigen is unknown. Researchers built TCR beta cDNA using 5'RACE template switching with UMIs. After re-calling the 5' RACE reads, TCRdb lists one entry per CDR3 protein, DNA absent. Its table lists 140,000 or so distinct CDR3 sequences. Germline CDR1 reads DFQATT; CDR2 reads SNEGSKA (reference sequence). The CDR3 contains 14 residues. This entry is derived from a study of T cells expressing NK-cell markers. Notes on the study in general: Where several donors were concerned, these clonotypes also led the CD3+CD56-NKG2C+ fraction. What remained unclear was the HCMV specificity of expanded NKG2C+ T cell clones. Roughly 6 of the donors carried dominant NKG2C+ clonotypes that took up 1.0-7.0% of their CD8+ T cells.

This chain connects TRBV20-1 to TRBJ2-7; the D gene TCRdb calls, TRBD2, cannot be checked with no DNA. The sample consisted of blood T cells: a sorted CD56 or NKG2C T cell subset, CD4+ or CD8+ T cells, or bulk PBMC T cells (not recorded which). This clonotype originated in a man aged 18 to 30 in good health. The chain's CDR3 is CSANSGSGPYEQYF.